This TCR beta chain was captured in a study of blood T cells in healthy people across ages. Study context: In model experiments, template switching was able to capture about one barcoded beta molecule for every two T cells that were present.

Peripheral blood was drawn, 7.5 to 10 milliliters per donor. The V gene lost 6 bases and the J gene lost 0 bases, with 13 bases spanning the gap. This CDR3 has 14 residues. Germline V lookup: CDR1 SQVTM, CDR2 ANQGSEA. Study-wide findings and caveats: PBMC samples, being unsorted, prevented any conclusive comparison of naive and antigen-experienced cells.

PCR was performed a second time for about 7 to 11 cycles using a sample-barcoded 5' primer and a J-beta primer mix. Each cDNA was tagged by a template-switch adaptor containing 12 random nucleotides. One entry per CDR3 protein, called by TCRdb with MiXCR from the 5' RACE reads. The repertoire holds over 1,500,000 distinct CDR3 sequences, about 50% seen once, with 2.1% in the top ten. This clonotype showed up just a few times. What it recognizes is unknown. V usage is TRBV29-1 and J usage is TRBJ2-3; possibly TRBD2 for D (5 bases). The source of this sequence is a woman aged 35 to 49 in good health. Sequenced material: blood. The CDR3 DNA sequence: TGCAGCGTCGGAGTGGTAGCGAGCACAGATACGCAGTATTTT. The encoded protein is CSVGVVASTDTQYF.